This is a list of T cell receptor beta chains from one sample in a study of OX40 agonist ivuxolimab in advanced cancers. Sequencing was performed with immunoSEQ multiplex PCR; in TCRdb, only in-frame clones are kept and a portion is missing. This sample yields just over 90,000 clones, of which more than 85% are seen a single time; 3% to 3.5% belongs to the top ten. The specimen was CD4+ or CD8+ T cells sorted from blood, collected in a trial of the OX40 agonist ivuxolimab. These receptors all stem from an adult with an advanced solid tumor such as melanoma, head and neck, liver or kidney cancer. CDR3s include the opening cysteine and the closing phenylalanine or tryptophan. Fields, in order: clone size, J gene, D gene, V gene, CDR3 DNA, CDR3 protein. The D gene is left open where the match is weak. Rows give clone size only sometimes, using once, few, many, or a class for an expanded clone.

. | TRBJ1-5 | . | TRBV19 | TGTGCCAGTAGTATTGGGGACACAAGGGGAAATCAGCCCCAGCATTTT | CASSIGDTRGNQPQHF
. | TRBJ2-7 | . | TRBV19 | TGTGCCAGTAGTATTGAGGGGAGATACGAGCAGTACTTC | CASSIEGRYEQYF
. | TRBJ2-3 | TRBD2 | TRBV9 | TGTGCCAGCAGCACCCGACTAGCAGCCACAGATACGCAGTATTTT | CASSTRLAATDTQYF
. | TRBJ1-2 | . | TRBV6-1 | TGTGCCAGCAGTGATTTTGGGACGGACTTCTATGGCTACACCTTC | CASSDFGTDFYGYTF
. | TRBJ1-2 | . | TRBV27 | TGTGCCAGCAGTTCACCCCGGACTGGCTATGGCTACACCTTC | CASSSPRTGYGYTF
. | TRBJ1-6 | . | TRBV27 | TGTGCCAGCAGTTCCCCCGCCCGGACGGGATACAGGTCACCCCTCCACTTT | CASSSPARTGYRSPLHF
. | TRBJ1-2 | TRBD1 | TRBV19 | TGTGCCAGTAGTGTCGAGACAGGGAGTGGCTACACCTTC | CASSVETGSGYTF
. | TRBJ1-6 | . | TRBV6-1 | TGTGCCAGCAGTGAACGGCAGAGCTCCTATAATTCACCCCTCCACTTT | CASSERQSSYNSPLHF
. | TRBJ2-7 | . | TRBV4-1 | TGCGCCAGCAGCCGGGAAGGGGGAGCCTACGAGCAGTACTTC | CASSREGGAYEQYF
once | TRBJ1-1 | TRBD1 | TRBV27 | TGTGCCAGCAGTTTATTTCCATCAGGGGGCACTGAAGCTTTCTTT | CASSLFPSGGTEAFF
. | TRBJ1-1 | TRBD1 | TRBV27 | TGTGCCAGCAGTTCGTGGACAGGGCAGGACGAGGCCAAACCTGAAGCTTTCTTT | CASSSWTGQDEAKPEAFF
few | TRBJ2-7 | TRBD2 | TRBV4-2 | TGTGCCAGCAGCACCCACCAGGCCCTAGCGGCCTACGAGCAGTACTTC | CASSTHQALAAYEQYF
. | TRBJ2-1 | TRBD2 | TRBV10-3 | TGTGCCATCAGTGATCCGGAGGGACTAGCGGTCAATGAGCAGTTCTTC | CAISDPEGLAVNEQFF
. | TRBJ1-1 | . | TRBV11-2 | TGTGCCAGCAGCTTATACAAGAACACTGAAGCTTTCTTT | CASSLYKNTEAFF